This T cell receptor (beta chain) was sequenced during a study of OX40 agonist ivuxolimab in advanced cancers. Clones were sequenced by immunoSEQ multiplex PCR, and TCRdb holds only the in-frame ones, with some missing. The sample holds roughly 43,000 clones; over 75% are singletons and the top ten take roughly 54%. The source was CD4+ or CD8+ T cells sorted from blood, collected in a trial of the OX40 agonist ivuxolimab. The receptor comes from an adult with an advanced solid tumor such as melanoma, head and neck, liver or kidney cancer.

The CDR3 DNA follows: TGTGCCAGCAGCCAAAGCCCGCTAGATACGCAGTATTTT. Translating gives CASSQSPLDTQYF. The V and J genes are TRBV4-2 and TRBJ2-3; D remains unclear. This CDR3 has 13 amino acids. The germline CDR1 and CDR2 sequences are LGHNA and YNFKEQ. Trimming took 2 bases from V and 5 from J, leaving 8 bases between them.